This is a list of T cell receptor beta chains from one sample in a study of HIV-infected children after antiretroviral therapy interruption. Each CDR3 protein gets one entry after TCRdb re-called the 3' RACE reads with MiXCR. This table has about 89,000 distinct CDR3 sequences, 6.9% appearing once. The source material was CD45RA+ CD4+ T cells from PBMCs, pooled from several time points, sampled from a donor given antiretroviral therapy, either interrupted or continuous. Receptors were obtained from a pool of human donors with HIV. The CDR3 runs from the conserved cysteine through the conserved F or W. Each record gives: CDR3 DNA, CDR3 protein, J gene, D gene, V gene, clone size, CDR3 length. The D gene is left open where the match is weak. Part of the rows lack a size; the others show once, few, many or a class for expanded clones.

DNA: TGCAGTGCTAGACGGGCCAGGGGTTCGGAGACCCAGTACTTC
CDR3: CSARRARGSETQYF
J: TRBJ2-5
D: NA
V: TRBV20-1
size: many
length: 14

DNA: TGTGCCAGCAGCGGGGGGACCTACAATGAGCAGTTCTTC
CDR3: CASSGGTYNEQFF
J: TRBJ2-1
D: NA
V: TRBV9
size: many
length: 13

DNA: TGTGCCAGTAGTCCCGGGACGGGGACTTTGGGCACAGATACGCAGTATTTT
CDR3: CASSPGTGTLGTDTQYF
J: TRBJ2-3
D: NA
V: TRBV19
size: many
length: 17

DNA: TGTGCCAGCGGTCGGACAAACTATGCTGAGCAGTTCTTC
CDR3: CASGRTNYAEQFF
J: TRBJ2-1
D: NA
V: TRBV6-6
size: many
length: 13

DNA: TGTGCCAGCCGGTCCGGGGACAGGGAAAGAGAGACCCAGTACTTC
CDR3: CASRSGDRERETQYF
J: TRBJ2-5
D: TRBD1
V: TRBV11-2
size: many
length: 15

DNA: TGTGCCAGCAGTTTAGATGGGGGGCCTTCAAAAGAAGCTTTCTTT
CDR3: CASSLDGGPSKEAFF
J: TRBJ1-1
D: NA
V: TRBV12-3/TRBV12-4
size: NA
length: 15

DNA: TGTGCCAGCAGACTGGGGGAGTTGTATTTT
CDR3: CASRLGELYF
J: TRBJ2-3
D: NA
V: TRBV19
size: NA
length: 10

DNA: TGCGCCAGGCAGGGAGGGGACGTGAACACTGAAGCTTTCTTT
CDR3: CARQGGDVNTEAFF
J: TRBJ1-1
D: NA
V: TRBV23-1
size: many
length: 14

DNA: TGTGCCAGCAGTGAGTTTGGTGCGGACCGCACCGGGGAGCTGTTTTTT
CDR3: CASSEFGADRTGELFF
J: TRBJ2-2
D: NA
V: TRBV2
size: many
length: 16

DNA: TGTGCCAGCAGCCCGACCATGGTGGGATCAGGGGTCCATCAGCCCCAGCATTTT
CDR3: CASSPTMVGSGVHQPQHF
J: TRBJ1-5
D: NA
V: TRBV6-1
size: many
length: 18

DNA: TGCGCCAGCAGCTTGGCCCAGGGGGCCAAAAACATTCAGTACTTC
CDR3: CASSLAQGAKNIQYF
J: TRBJ2-4
D: NA
V: TRBV5-1
size: NA
length: 15

DNA: TGCACCAGCAGCCAGGGTCCGGGATCCTCCTTCAGTAGGGATGAGCAGTTCTTC
CDR3: CTSSQGPGSSFSRDEQFF
J: TRBJ2-1
D: NA
V: TRBV4-1
size: many
length: 18

DNA: TGTGCCAGCAGTTTTGGGGGGAATCAGCCCCAGCATTTT
CDR3: CASSFGGNQPQHF
J: TRBJ1-5
D: NA
V: TRBV12-3/TRBV12-4
size: many
length: 13

DNA: TGCGCCAGCAGCCAACCAGGGTATAATGAGCAGTTCTTC
CDR3: CASSQPGYNEQFF
J: TRBJ2-1
D: NA
V: TRBV4-1
size: many
length: 13

DNA: TGTGCCAGTAGTATCTTTTCCCGGGTAAAGGAATGGAATGAGCAGTTCTTC
CDR3: CASSIFSRVKEWNEQFF
J: TRBJ2-1
D: NA
V: TRBV19
size: many
length: 17

DNA: TGTGCCAGCAGCTTTTCCCCTCAAGTCAATCAGCCCCAGCATTTT
CDR3: CASSFSPQVNQPQHF
J: TRBJ1-5
D: NA
V: TRBV7-2
size: NA
length: 15

DNA: TGTGCCTGGAGTGTGGGGAGGGAAAACACCATATATTTT
CDR3: CAWSVGRENTIYF
J: TRBJ1-3
D: NA
V: TRBV30
size: many
length: 13

DNA: TGTGCCAGCAGCGTAGCCCCCGGTTTCGGTCGGAATGAGCAGTTCTTC
CDR3: CASSVAPGFGRNEQFF
J: TRBJ2-1
D: NA
V: TRBV9
size: few
length: 16

DNA: TGCGCCAGCAGCTCTCGCGGGGGACACTATGGCTACACCTTC
CDR3: CASSSRGGHYGYTF
J: TRBJ1-2
D: NA
V: TRBV5-1
size: few
length: 14

DNA: TGTGCCAGCAGCTTAGAAGGGGAAAACTACAATGAGCAGTTCTTC
CDR3: CASSLEGENYNEQFF
J: TRBJ2-1
D: NA
V: TRBV7-8
size: many
length: 15

DNA: TGTGCCAGCAGCATCGGCGGAACTAACTATGGCTACACCTTC
CDR3: CASSIGGTNYGYTF
J: TRBJ1-2
D: NA
V: TRBV5-5
size: many
length: 14

DNA: TGTGCCAGCAGTCGACAGGGGAGAAGAAATCAGCCCCAGCATTTT
CDR3: CASSRQGRRNQPQHF
J: TRBJ1-5
D: TRBD1
V: TRBV27
size: NA
length: 15

DNA: TGTGCCATCAGTACACATTCCTCCTCGGAAAACATTCAGTACTTC
CDR3: CAISTHSSSENIQYF
J: TRBJ2-4
D: NA
V: TRBV10-3
size: NA
length: 15

DNA: TGTGCCACCAGTGATCGGGGCAGGGATCGTTACAATGAGCAGTTCTTC
CDR3: CATSDRGRDRYNEQFF
J: TRBJ2-1
D: NA
V: TRBV24-1
size: NA
length: 16

DNA: TGTGCCAGCAGCTTCCCAGATTCCTACGAGCAGTACTTC
CDR3: CASSFPDSYEQYF
J: TRBJ2-7
D: NA
V: TRBV5-4
size: many
length: 13

DNA: TGCGCCAGCAGACAGGACAGGGCTTGGGATGGCTACACCTTC
CDR3: CASRQDRAWDGYTF
J: TRBJ1-2
D: TRBD1
V: TRBV5-1
size: few
length: 14

DNA: TGTGCCAGCAGCGTAGCGCAGGCGCCTAATGGAAACACCATATATTTT
CDR3: CASSVAQAPNGNTIYF
J: TRBJ1-3
D: NA
V: TRBV9
size: many
length: 16

DNA: TGTGCCAGCATGGTGGGCTCTGGAAACACCATATATTTT
CDR3: CASMVGSGNTIYF
J: TRBJ1-3
D: NA
V: TRBV12-3/TRBV12-4
size: many
length: 13

DNA: TGCAGTGCTAGTAATCGCAATCAGGATAACATTCAGTACTTC
CDR3: CSASNRNQDNIQYF
J: TRBJ2-4
D: NA
V: TRBV20-1
size: many
length: 14

DNA: TGTGCCAGCAGTTTTCGGCAGGCTAGCTATGGCTACACCTTC
CDR3: CASSFRQASYGYTF
J: TRBJ1-2
D: NA
V: TRBV27
size: few
length: 14

DNA: TGTGCCAGCAGTTTCCCACCCCGGGGCTCGTACGAGCAGTACTTC
CDR3: CASSFPPRGSYEQYF
J: TRBJ2-7
D: NA
V: TRBV12-3/TRBV12-4
size: many
length: 15

DNA: TGTGCCAGCAGTCCTTGGGGGGACCAAAACACCTTGTACTTT
CDR3: CASSPWGDQNTLYF
J: TRBJ2-4
D: NA
V: TRBV19
size: many
length: 14

DNA: TGTGCCAGTAGTACCAATTCCGTCCGGGACAGCTATGGCTACACCTTC
CDR3: CASSTNSVRDSYGYTF
J: TRBJ1-2
D: TRBD1
V: TRBV19
size: many
length: 16

DNA: TGTGCCAGCAGTGCCCCCGGACAGGGGTCATCACCCCTCCACTTT
CDR3: CASSAPGQGSSPLHF
J: TRBJ1-6
D: TRBD1
V: TRBV2
size: many
length: 15

DNA: TGTGCCAGCAGTAAAGCGGGAGGGATTCCAGGTTACAATGAGCAGTTCTTC
CDR3: CASSKAGGIPGYNEQFF
J: TRBJ2-1
D: TRBD2
V: TRBV28
size: many
length: 17

DNA: TGTGCCATCAGTGAGTCTCACAGCAATCAGCCCCAGCATTTT
CDR3: CAISESHSNQPQHF
J: TRBJ1-5
D: NA
V: TRBV10-3
size: many
length: 14

DNA: TGTGCCAGCAGCGTAGTGACTAGCGGGGGTGTTTATGAGCAGTTCTTC
CDR3: CASSVVTSGGVYEQFF
J: TRBJ2-1
D: TRBD2
V: TRBV9
size: many
length: 16

DNA: TGTGCCAGCAAATGGACAGGGGGTAGCACCTATGGCTACACCTTC
CDR3: CASKWTGGSTYGYTF
J: TRBJ1-2
D: TRBD1
V: TRBV6-2/TRBV6-3
size: few
length: 15

DNA: TGTGCCAGCAGTAAACCTCCGGGACACCTTCAAGAGACCCAGTACTTC
CDR3: CASSKPPGHLQETQYF
J: TRBJ2-5
D: NA
V: TRBV12-3/TRBV12-4
size: few
length: 16

DNA: TGCAGCGTTGGAGGGGGTCACACTGAAGCTTTCTTT
CDR3: CSVGGGHTEAFF
J: TRBJ1-1
D: NA
V: TRBV29-1
size: many
length: 12

DNA: TGCGCCAGCAGCCAAGTGGATGTGGGACCTCGAGGCAATCAGCCCCAGCATTTT
CDR3: CASSQVDVGPRGNQPQHF
J: TRBJ1-5
D: NA
V: TRBV4-1
size: many
length: 18

DNA: TGTGCCAGCAGCCGGATCGACTACGAGCAGTACTTC
CDR3: CASSRIDYEQYF
J: TRBJ2-7
D: NA
V: TRBV7-9
size: many
length: 12

DNA: TGTGCCATCACCGACAGGGAGGGTCAGCCCCAGCATTTT
CDR3: CAITDREGQPQHF
J: TRBJ1-5
D: TRBD1
V: TRBV10-3
size: NA
length: 13

DNA: TGTGCCAGCTCACCACCGAGTTGGCAGGGGCGTTTCACTGAAGCTTTCTTT
CDR3: CASSPPSWQGRFTEAFF
J: TRBJ1-1
D: NA
V: TRBV18
size: many
length: 17

DNA: TGTGCCAGCAGTTACGGGGGCGGGAGGAACACCGGGGAGCTGTTTTTT
CDR3: CASSYGGGRNTGELFF
J: TRBJ2-2
D: NA
V: TRBV6-5
size: many
length: 16

DNA: TGTGCCAGCAGACGGGGGCCAGGAAATGAAAAACTGTTTTTT
CDR3: CASRRGPGNEKLFF
J: TRBJ1-4
D: NA
V: TRBV6-2/TRBV6-3
size: many
length: 14

DNA: TGTGCCACCAGCAGAGATACTAGCTATGAGCAGTTCTTC
CDR3: CATSRDTSYEQFF
J: TRBJ2-1
D: NA
V: TRBV15
size: many
length: 13

DNA: TGTGCCAGCAGTGCCGACAGGCAGGACCAGTACTTC
CDR3: CASSADRQDQYF
J: TRBJ2-5
D: NA
V: TRBV6-1
size: many
length: 12

DNA: TGCAGTTGTGGGGAGCGAGAGACCCAGTACTTC
CDR3: CSCGERETQYF
J: TRBJ2-5
D: NA
V: TRBV20-1
size: NA
length: 11

DNA: TGCAGTGCTACGTCCAGGAGCATTGCAGATACGCAGTATTTT
CDR3: CSATSRSIADTQYF
J: TRBJ2-3
D: NA
V: TRBV20-1
size: many
length: 14

DNA: TGCGCCAGCAGCCAAGACGCCACCGGCAAGGAAGCTTTCTTT
CDR3: CASSQDATGKEAFF
J: TRBJ1-1
D: NA
V: TRBV5-1
size: many
length: 14

DNA: TGTGCCAGCAGCCAAGATCAGGTCAAGTCGCAGACCCAGTACTTC
CDR3: CASSQDQVKSQTQYF
J: TRBJ2-5
D: NA
V: TRBV3-1
size: many
length: 15